The T cell receptor beta chain described here comes from a study of CD8 T cells in Susac syndrome (dated by TCRdb to between 2019 and 2020). Study-wide context: The study used repertoire sequencing to test whether antigen drove CD8+ T cell activation and differentiation in Susac syndrome. The study compared CD8+ T cell repertoire clonality among 11 to 12 healthy donors, 14 Susac syndrome patients and 15 multiple sclerosis patients. The full study reports these points: The number of individuals in the TCR sequencing and HLA analysis was recognized as being relatively small.

Trimming costs V 6 bases and J 6 bases, and their ends lie 8 bases apart. The CDR3 measures 11 amino acids from cysteine to phenylalanine. The only DNA kept is the CDR3, 33 bases in frame from the first base. For CDR1 and CDR2, the germline V gene (reference sequence) lists LNHDA and SQIVND. Only one count was recorded for this clonotype. The antigen it recognizes is unknown. It has no much larger one-base neighbor in the sample; base qualities were not kept. A single read constitutes weak evidence. RNA was extracted using the RNeasy kit, and about 0.5 to 1 ug of the RNA was reverse transcribed with random hexamers. The immunoSEQ multiplex PCR assay, covering 54 Vbeta and 13 Jbeta segments, was used to amplify TCR beta CDR3 regions. Bias from PCR amplification was corrected by using a synthetic template baseline for primer optimization and for computational correction. The paper's processing steps were these. Reads were assigned to V, D and J genes according to IMGT and analyzed in immunoSEQ Analyzer, with only productive sequences retained. To calculate clonality, Shannon entropy was normalized by log2 of the number of productive unique sequences and then subtracted from one. For each patient and control, public and private clones were evaluated among the 100 most prevalent clones. Clones were defined as Susac-specific if absent from the healthy and MS cohorts, from over a thousand published viral clones and from other ImmuneACCESS disease sequences. The public reads were reanalyzed by TCRdb: fastp trimming at Q25, MiXCR alignment, in-frame beta chains only. Each record represents a unique CDR3 protein, reported with the most common genes and DNA among its rows. The V and J calls shown here were made by TCRdb, not taken from the authors' results. The sample table records some 450,000 distinct CDR3 sequences; about 85% of these occur just once. The ten largest clones represent approximately 0.12% of the sample.

Peripheral blood CD8+ and CD4+ T cells from healthy donors, Susac syndrome patients and multiple sclerosis patients were profiled by high-throughput TCR beta sequencing. Multiple sclerosis controls were treatment-naive patients with stable or active relapsing-remitting disease fulfilling revised McDonald criteria. Bulk CD8+ and CD4+ T cells were purified magnetically by negative isolation, whereas CD8+ TEMRA cells were enriched by FACS. Blood was collected in EDTA tubes and processed within 24 hours, with PBMCs isolated through density gradient centrifugation. PBMCs destined for TCR sequencing were cryopreserved in liquid nitrogen and later thawed in a 37 °C water bath. A purity of at least 90% was achieved for sorted or isolated CD4+, CD8+ and CD8+ TEMRA cells.

Sample: CD8+ T cells from PBMCs. This receptor was obtained from a human donor with multiple sclerosis. Recombination linked TRBV19 to TRBJ1-1; the D gene identity is not certain. The DNA sequence is TGTGCCAGTAGCAACGGAGCTGAAGCTTTCTTT. Translated, this is CASSNGAEAFF.